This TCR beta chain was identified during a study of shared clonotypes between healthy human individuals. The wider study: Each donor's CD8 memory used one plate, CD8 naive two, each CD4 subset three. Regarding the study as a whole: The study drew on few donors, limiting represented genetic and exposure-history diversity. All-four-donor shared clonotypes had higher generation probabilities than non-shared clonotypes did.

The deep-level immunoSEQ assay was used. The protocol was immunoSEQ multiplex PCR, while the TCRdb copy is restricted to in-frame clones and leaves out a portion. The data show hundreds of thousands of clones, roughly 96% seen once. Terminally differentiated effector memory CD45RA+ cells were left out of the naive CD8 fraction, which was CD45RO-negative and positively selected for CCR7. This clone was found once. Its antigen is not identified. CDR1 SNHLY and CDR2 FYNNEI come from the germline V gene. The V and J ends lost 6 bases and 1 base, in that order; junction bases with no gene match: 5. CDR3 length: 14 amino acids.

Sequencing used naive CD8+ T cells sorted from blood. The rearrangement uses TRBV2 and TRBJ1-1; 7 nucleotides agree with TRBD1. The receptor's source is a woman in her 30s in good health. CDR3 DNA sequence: TGTGCCAGCAGCGAGACAGGGTCGAACACTGAAGCTTTCTTT. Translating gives CASSETGSNTEAFF.